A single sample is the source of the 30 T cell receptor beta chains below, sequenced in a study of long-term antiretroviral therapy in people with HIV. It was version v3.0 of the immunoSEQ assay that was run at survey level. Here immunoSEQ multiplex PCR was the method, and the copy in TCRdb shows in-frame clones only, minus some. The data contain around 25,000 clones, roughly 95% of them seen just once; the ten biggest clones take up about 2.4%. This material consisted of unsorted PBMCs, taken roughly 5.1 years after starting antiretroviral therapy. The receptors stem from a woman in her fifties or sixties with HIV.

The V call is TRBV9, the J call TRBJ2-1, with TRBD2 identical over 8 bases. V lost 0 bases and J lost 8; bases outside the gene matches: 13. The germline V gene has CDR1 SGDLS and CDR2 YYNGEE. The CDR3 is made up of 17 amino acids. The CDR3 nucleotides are TGTGCCAGCAGCGTAGACGGGAGGGCCTCAGTTTTTGATGAGCAGTTCTTC. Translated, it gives CASSVDGRASVFDEQFF.

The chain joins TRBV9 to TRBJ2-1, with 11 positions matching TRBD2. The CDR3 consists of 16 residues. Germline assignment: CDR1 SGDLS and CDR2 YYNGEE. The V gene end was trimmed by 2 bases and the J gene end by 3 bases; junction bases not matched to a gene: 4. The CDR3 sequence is CASSVDTSGSYNEQFF. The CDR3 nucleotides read TGTGCCAGCAGCGTCGACACTAGCGGGAGCTACAATGAGCAGTTCTTC.

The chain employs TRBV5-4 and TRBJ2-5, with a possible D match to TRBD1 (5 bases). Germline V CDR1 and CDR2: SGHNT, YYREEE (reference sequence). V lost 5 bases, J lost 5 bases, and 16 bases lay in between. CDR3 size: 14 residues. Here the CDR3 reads CASSSDRKAETQYF. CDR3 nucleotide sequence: TGTGCCAGCAGTTCCGACAGAAAAGCGGAGACCCAGTACTTC.

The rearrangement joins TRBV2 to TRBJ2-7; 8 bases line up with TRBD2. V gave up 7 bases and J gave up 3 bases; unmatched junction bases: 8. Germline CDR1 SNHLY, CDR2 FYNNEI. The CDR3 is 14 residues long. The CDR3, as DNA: TGTGCCAGCAATCCCGGGGGGGAAAACTACGAGCAGTACTTC. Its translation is CASNPGGENYEQYF.

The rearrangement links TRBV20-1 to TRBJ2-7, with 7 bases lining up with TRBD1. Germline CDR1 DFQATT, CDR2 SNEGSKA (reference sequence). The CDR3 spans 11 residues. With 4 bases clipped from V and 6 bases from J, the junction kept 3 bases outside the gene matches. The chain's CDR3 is CSATQGTEQYF. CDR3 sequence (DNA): TGCAGTGCTACACAGGGGACCGAGCAGTACTTC.

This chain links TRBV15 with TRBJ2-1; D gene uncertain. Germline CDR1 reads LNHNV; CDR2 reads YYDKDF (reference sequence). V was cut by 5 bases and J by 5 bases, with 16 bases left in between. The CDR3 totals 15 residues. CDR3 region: CATSASLFVDNEQFF. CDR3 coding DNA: TGTGCCACCAGCGCTAGTCTTTTCGTCGACAATGAGCAGTTCTTC.

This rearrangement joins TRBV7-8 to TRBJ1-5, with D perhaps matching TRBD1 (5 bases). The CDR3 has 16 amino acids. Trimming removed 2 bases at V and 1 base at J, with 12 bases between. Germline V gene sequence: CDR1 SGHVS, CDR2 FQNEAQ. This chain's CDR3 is CASSLTAGWSNQPQHF. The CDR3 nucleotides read TGTGCCAGCAGCTTAACGGCAGGGTGGAGCAATCAGCCCCAGCATTTT.

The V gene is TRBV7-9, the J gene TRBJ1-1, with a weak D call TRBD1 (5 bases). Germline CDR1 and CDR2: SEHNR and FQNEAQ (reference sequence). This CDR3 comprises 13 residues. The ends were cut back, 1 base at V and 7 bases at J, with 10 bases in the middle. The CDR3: CASSLGRGSEAFF. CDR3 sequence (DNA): TGTGCCAGCAGCTTAGGCCGGGGCAGTGAAGCTTTCTTT.

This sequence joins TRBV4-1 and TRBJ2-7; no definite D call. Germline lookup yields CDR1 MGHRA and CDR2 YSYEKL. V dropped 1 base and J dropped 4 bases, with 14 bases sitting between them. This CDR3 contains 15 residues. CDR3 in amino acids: CASSQVEVGSYEQYF. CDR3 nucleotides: TGCGCCAGCAGCCAAGTCGAGGTCGGATCGTACGAGCAGTACTTC.

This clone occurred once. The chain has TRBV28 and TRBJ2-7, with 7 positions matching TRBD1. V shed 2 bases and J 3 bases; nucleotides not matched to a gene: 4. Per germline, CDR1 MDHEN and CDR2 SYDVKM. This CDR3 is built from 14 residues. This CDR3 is CASSLRGLGYEQYF. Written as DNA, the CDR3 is TGTGCCAGCAGTTTAAGGGGGCTTGGCTACGAGCAGTACTTC.

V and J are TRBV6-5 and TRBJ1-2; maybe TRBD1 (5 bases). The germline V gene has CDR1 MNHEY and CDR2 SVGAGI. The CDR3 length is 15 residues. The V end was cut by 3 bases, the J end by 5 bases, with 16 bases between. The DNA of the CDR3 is TGTGCCAGCAGTTATCAACCGAGAGGGGCTTATGGCTACACCTTC. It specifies CASSYQPRGAYGYTF.

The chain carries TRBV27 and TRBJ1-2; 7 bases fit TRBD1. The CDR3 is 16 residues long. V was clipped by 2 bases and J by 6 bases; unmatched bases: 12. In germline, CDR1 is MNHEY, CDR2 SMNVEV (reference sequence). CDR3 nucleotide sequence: TGTGCCAGCAGTTTAAGGGGGCCGCGTAACGTCCATGGCTACACCTTC. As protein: CASSLRGPRNVHGYTF.

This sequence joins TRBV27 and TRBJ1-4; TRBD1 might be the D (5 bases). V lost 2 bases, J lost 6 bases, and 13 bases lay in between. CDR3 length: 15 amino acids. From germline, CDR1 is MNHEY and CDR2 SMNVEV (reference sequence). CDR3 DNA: TGTGCCAGCAGTTTAAGATGGAGGGGTGATGAAAAACTGTTTTTT. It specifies CASSLRWRGDEKLFF.

The CDR3 region is CASSELAATDTQYF. The CDR3 DNA reads TGTGCCAGCAGTGAACTAGCGGCCACAGATACGCAGTATTTT. This rearrangement joins TRBV2 to TRBJ2-3; 7 nucleotides align to TRBD2. In germline, CDR1 is SNHLY, CDR2 FYNNEI. There are 14 residues in the CDR3. After removal of 2 bases from V and 2 bases from J, the junction contained 1 base not matched to a gene.

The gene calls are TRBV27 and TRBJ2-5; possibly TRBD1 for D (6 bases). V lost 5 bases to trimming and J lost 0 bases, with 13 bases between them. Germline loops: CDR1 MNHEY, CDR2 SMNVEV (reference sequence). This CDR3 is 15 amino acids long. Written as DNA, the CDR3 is TGTGCCAGCAGTCCCGGGACATGGAACCAAGAGACCCAGTACTTC. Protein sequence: CASSPGTWNQETQYF.

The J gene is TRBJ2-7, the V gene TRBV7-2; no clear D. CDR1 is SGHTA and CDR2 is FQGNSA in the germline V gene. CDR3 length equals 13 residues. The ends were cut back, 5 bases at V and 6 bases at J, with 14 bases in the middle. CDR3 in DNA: TGTGCCAGCAGCCGACGGCCGCACCTCGAGCAGTACTTC. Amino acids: CASSRRPHLEQYF.

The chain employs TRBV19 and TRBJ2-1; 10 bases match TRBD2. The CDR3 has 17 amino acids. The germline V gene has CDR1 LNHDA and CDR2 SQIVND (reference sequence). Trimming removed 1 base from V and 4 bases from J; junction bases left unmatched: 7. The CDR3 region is CASSIASGSFSYNEQFF. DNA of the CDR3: TGTGCCAGTAGTATAGCTAGCGGGAGCTTCAGTTACAATGAGCAGTTCTTC.

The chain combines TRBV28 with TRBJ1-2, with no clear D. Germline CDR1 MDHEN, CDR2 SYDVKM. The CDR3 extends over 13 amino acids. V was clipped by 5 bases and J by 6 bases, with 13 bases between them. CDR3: CASSPPHSNGYTF. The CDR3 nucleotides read TGTGCCAGCAGTCCCCCCCACAGTAATGGCTACACCTTC.

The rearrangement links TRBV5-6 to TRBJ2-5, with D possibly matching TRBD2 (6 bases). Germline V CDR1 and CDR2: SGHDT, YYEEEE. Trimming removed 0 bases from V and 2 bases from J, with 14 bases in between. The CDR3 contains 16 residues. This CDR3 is CASSLAGGGPQETQYF. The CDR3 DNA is TGTGCCAGCAGCTTGGCCGGGGGAGGCCCACAAGAGACCCAGTACTTC. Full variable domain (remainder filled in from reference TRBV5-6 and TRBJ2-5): DAGVTQSPTHLIKTRGQQVTLRCSPKSGHDTVSWYQQALGQGPQFIFQYYEEEERQRGNFPDRFSGHQFPNYSSELNVNALLLGDSALYLCASSLAGGGPQETQYFGPGTRLLVL.

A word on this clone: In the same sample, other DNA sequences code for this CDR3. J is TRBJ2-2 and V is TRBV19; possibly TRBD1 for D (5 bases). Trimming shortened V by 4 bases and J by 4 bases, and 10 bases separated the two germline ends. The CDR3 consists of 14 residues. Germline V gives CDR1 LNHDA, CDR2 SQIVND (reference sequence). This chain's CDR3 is CASSRAGLTGELFF. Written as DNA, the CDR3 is TGTGCCAGTAGTAGGGCAGGGCTCACCGGGGAGCTGTTTTTT.

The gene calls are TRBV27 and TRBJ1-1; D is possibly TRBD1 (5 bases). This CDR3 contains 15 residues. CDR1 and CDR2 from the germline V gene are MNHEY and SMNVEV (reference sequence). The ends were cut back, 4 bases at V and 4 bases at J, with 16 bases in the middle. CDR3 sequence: CASSSARAGGTEAFF. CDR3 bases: TGTGCCAGCAGTTCGGCCAGGGCTGGAGGCACTGAAGCTTTCTTT.

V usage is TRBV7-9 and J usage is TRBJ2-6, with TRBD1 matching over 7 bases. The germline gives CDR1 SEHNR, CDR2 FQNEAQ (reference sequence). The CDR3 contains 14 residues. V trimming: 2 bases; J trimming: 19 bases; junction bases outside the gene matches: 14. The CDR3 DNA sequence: TGTGCCAGCAGCTTATACCCGGGTGACGGGACAGTAACTTTC. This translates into CASSLYPGDGTVTF.

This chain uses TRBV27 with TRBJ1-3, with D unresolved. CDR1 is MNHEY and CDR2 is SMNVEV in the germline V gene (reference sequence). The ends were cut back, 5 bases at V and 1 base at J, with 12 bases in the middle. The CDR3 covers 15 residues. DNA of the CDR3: TGTGCCAGCAGTATAATAGGCGGGTCTGGAAACACCATATATTTT. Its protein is CASSIIGGSGNTIYF.

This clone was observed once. CDR3 region: CASSGVDNYGYTF. Here the CDR3 DNA reads TGTGCCAGCAGTGGGGTTGATAACTATGGCTACACCTTC. This chain connects TRBV27 to TRBJ1-2; D unclear. The CDR3 is made up of 13 amino acids. V lost 5 bases, J lost 1 base, and 8 bases lay in between. Germline CDR1 MNHEY, CDR2 SMNVEV (reference sequence).

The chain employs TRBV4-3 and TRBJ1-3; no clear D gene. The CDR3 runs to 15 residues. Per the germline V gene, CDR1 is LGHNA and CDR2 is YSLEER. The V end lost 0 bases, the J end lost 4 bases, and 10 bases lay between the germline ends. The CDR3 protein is CASSQDTTAGNTIYF. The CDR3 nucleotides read TGCGCCAGCAGCCAAGATACGACCGCAGGAAACACCATATATTTT.

CDR3 sequence reads: CASSQDWRSSSTDTQYF. The CDR3 DNA reads TGTGCCAGCAGCCAAGATTGGCGGAGTTCTAGCACAGATACGCAGTATTTT. This sequence joins TRBV4-2 and TRBJ2-3; D gene uncertain. V shed 0 bases and J shed 0 bases, with 13 bases lying between them. Germline CDR1 and CDR2: LGHNA and YNFKEQ. The CDR3 sequence is 17 residues long.

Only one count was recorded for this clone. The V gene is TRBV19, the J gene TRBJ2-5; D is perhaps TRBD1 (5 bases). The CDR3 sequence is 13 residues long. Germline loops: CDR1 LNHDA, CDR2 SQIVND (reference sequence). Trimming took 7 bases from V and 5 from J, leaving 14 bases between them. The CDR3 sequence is CASNGAEWETQYF. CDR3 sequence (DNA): TGTGCCAGTAATGGGGCAGAATGGGAGACCCAGTACTTC.

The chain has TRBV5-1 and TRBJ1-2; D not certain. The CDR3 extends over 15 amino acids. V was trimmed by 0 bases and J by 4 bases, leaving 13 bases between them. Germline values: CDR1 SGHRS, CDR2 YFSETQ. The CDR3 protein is CASSLGGVPVYGYTF. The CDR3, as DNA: TGCGCCAGCAGCTTGGGTGGGGTCCCGGTCTATGGCTACACCTTC.

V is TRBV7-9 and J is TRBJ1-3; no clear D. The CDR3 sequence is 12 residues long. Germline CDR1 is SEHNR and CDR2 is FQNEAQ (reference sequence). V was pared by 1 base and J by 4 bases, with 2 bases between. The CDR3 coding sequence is TGTGCCAGCAGCTTAGAGGGAAACACCATATATTTT. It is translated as CASSLEGNTIYF.

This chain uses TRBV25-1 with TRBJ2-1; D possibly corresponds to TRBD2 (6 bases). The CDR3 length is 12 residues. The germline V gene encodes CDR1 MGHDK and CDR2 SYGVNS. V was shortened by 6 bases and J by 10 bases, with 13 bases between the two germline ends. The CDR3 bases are TGTGCCAGCAGCGACGGGACTGGCGAGCAGTTCTTC. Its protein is CASSDGTGEQFF.